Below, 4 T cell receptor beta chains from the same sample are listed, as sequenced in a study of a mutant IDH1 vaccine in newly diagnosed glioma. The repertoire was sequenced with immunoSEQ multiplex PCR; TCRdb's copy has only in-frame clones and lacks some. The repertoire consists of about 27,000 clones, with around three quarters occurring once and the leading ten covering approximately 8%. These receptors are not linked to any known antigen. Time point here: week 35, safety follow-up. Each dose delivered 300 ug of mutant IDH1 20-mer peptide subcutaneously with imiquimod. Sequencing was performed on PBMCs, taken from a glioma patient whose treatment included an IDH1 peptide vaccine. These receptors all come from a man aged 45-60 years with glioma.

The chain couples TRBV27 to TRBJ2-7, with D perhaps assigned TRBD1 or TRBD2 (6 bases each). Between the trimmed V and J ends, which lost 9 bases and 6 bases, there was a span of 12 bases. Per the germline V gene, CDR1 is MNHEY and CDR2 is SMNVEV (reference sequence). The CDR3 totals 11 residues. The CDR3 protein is CARVRGAEQYF. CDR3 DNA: TGTGCCAGGGTTAGGGGGGCCGAGCAGTACTTC.

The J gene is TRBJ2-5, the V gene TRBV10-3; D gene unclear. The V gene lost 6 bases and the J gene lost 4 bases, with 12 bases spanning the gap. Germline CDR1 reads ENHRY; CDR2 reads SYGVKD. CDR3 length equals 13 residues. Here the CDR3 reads CAIRAPMGETQYF. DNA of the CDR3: TGTGCCATCAGGGCTCCTATGGGAGAGACCCAGTACTTC.

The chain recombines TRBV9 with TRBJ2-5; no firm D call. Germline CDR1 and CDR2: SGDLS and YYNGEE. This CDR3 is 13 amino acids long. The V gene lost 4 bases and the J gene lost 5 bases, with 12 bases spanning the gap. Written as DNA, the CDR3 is TGTGCCAGCAGCCCTCAGAACGCTGAGACCCAGTACTTC. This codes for CASSPQNAETQYF.

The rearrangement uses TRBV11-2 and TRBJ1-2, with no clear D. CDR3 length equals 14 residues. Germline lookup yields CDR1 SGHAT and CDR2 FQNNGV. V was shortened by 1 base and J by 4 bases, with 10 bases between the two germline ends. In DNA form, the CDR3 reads TGTGCCAGCAGCTTAGGCAGGAACCCCTATGGCTACACCTTC. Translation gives CASSLGRNPYGYTF. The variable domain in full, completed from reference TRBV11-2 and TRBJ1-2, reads EAGVAQSPRYKIIEKRQSVAFWCNPISGHATLYWYQQILGQGPKLLIQFQNNGVVDDSQLPKDRFSAERLKGVDSTLKIQPAKLEDSAVYLCASSLGRNPYGYTFGSGTRLTVV.